Listed here are 14 T cell receptor beta chains from one sample, sequenced in a study of CD8 T cells in Susac syndrome. With random hexamers, roughly 0.45 to 1 ug RNA was reverse transcribed. A single record per CDR3 protein comes from TCRdb applying MiXCR to the immunoSEQ multiplex PCR reads. The table has about 76,000 distinct CDR3 sequences, about 91% seen once. Material: CD8+ T cells from PBMCs. These receptors were taken from a human donor with multiple sclerosis.

The rearrangement joins TRBV27 to TRBJ1-2; tentative D call: TRBD1 (6 bases). CDR3 length: 17 amino acids. CDR1 and CDR2 (germline): MNHEY, SMNVEV (reference sequence). The V end lost 4 bases, the J end lost 0 bases, and 18 bases lay between the germline ends. The CDR3 DNA reads as TGTGCCAGCAGTTCAGCCCTTCGGGACACCCCTAACTATGGCTACACCTTC. Protein product: CASSSALRDTPNYGYTF.

J is TRBJ2-1 and V is TRBV9; 10 bases agree with TRBD2. The length of the CDR3 is 15 residues. J gave up 9 bases and V 0 bases, and 6 bases lay outside the gene matches. Germline V CDR1 and CDR2: SGDLS, YYNGEE. CDR3: CASSVESGGASEQFF. The CDR3 nucleotides read TGTGCCAGCAGCGTAGAGAGCGGGGGGGCCTCTGAGCAGTTCTTC.

The chain has TRBV13 and TRBJ2-7; 7 bases line up with TRBD2. Trimming at V came to 5 bases and at J to 2 bases, leaving 9 bases not matched to a gene. Germline V gene sequence: CDR1 PRHDT, CDR2 FYEKMQ (reference sequence). The CDR3 spans 15 residues. In DNA, the CDR3 is TGTGCCAGCAGCCCATTCGGGCGGGGGACCTACGAGCAGTACTTC. Translated: CASSPFGRGTYEQYF.

This clonotype has a single count. This chain links TRBV30 with TRBJ2-5; D is unclear. V lost 0 bases and J lost 0, with 11 bases in between. Germline V gene sequence: CDR1 GTSNPN, CDR2 SVGIG (reference sequence). This CDR3 region has 15 residues. The CDR3 sequence is CAWSVWVTDQETQYF. DNA for the CDR3: TGTGCCTGGAGTGTATGGGTCACAGACCAAGAGACCCAGTACTTC.

The V gene is TRBV16, the J gene TRBJ1-2; 10 nucleotides match TRBD1. Germline trimming cut 2 bases from V and 1 base from J; bases unmatched to any gene: 4. The CDR3 extends over 16 amino acids. Germline CDR1 reads KGHSY; CDR2 reads FQNENV. The CDR3 DNA reads as TGTGCCAGCAGCCAAGGGGACAGGGGCAATAACTATGGCTACACCTTC. Its protein is CASSQGDRGNNYGYTF.

V and J are TRBV28 and TRBJ1-1, with D unclear. V shed 3 bases and J shed 6 bases, with 8 bases lying between them. Germline CDR1 is MDHEN and CDR2 is SYDVKM. The CDR3 runs to 12 residues. Here the CDR3 reads CASSLLAAEAFF. The DNA for the CDR3 is TGTGCCAGCAGTTTGCTTGCGGCTGAAGCTTTCTTT.

This chain uses TRBV25-1 with TRBJ2-3, with 9 bases fitting TRBD2. The V gene's germline CDR1 is MGHDK and CDR2 SYGVNS. The trim removed 4 bases at V and 0 bases at J, leaving 5 bases unmatched. The CDR3 contains 16 residues. The CDR3 DNA reads TGTGCCAGCAGTGGGGGTAGCGGGAGTAGCACAGATACGCAGTATTTT. Protein sequence: CASSGGSGSSTDTQYF.

The V gene is TRBV4-3, the J gene TRBJ2-1; 9 bases are a match to TRBD2. V gave up 1 base and J gave up 8 bases; unmatched junction bases: 3. Per germline, CDR1 LGHNA and CDR2 YSLEER. This CDR3 spans 14 amino acids. In DNA, the CDR3 is TGCGCCAGCAGCCAAGGGCCTAGCGGGGATGAGCAGTTCTTC. Translated, it gives CASSQGPSGDEQFF.

V usage is TRBV13 and J usage is TRBJ2-2; tentative D call: TRBD1 (5 bases). Germline V gene lookup returns CDR1 PRHDT and CDR2 FYEKMQ (reference sequence). There are 13 residues in the CDR3. Trimming stripped 5 bases from V and 6 bases from J, with 10 bases between. DNA for the CDR3: TGTGCCAGCAGCCCCGGACAATCCGGGGAGCTGTTTTTT. Amino acids: CASSPGQSGELFF.

The chain has TRBV13 and TRBJ2-7; D is uncertain. There are 14 residues in the CDR3. The V gene's germline CDR1 is PRHDT and CDR2 FYEKMQ (reference sequence). Trimming removed 3 bases from V and 5 bases from J, with 14 bases in between. The CDR3 reads CASSLGGRVHEQYF. DNA of the CDR3: TGTGCCAGCAGCTTGGGCGGAAGGGTCCACGAGCAGTACTTC.

This chain links TRBV28 with TRBJ2-1, with D perhaps TRBD2 (6 bases). Trimming stripped 9 bases from V and 3 bases from J, with 18 bases between. The germline CDR1 and CDR2 sequences are MDHEN and SYDVKM. The CDR3 extends over 15 amino acids. DNA of the CDR3: TGTGCCAGTGCAAGAGTTTCGGGAGACTACAATGAGCAGTTCTTC. Amino acid sequence: CASARVSGDYNEQFF.

This clonotype was recorded once. The V call is TRBV20-1, the J call TRBJ2-5, with TRBD1 matching over 11 bases. There are 15 residues in the CDR3. Trimming cost V 3 bases and J 2 bases; bases outside gene matches: 5. Germline loops: CDR1 DFQATT, CDR2 SNEGSKA (reference sequence). The CDR3 reads CSASSWDRGQETQYF. CDR3 bases: TGCAGTGCTAGTAGTTGGGACAGGGGGCAAGAGACCCAGTACTTC.

V and J are TRBV12-3 or TRBV12-4 and TRBJ2-2; tentatively, D is TRBD1 (6 bases). V was pared by 8 bases and J by 4 bases, with 17 bases between. There are 15 residues in the CDR3. The CDR3 region is CASWPYPGATGELFF. CDR3 in DNA: TGTGCCAGCTGGCCTTACCCAGGGGCCACCGGGGAGCTGTTTTTT.

The rearrangement joins TRBV19 to TRBJ2-7, with 9 bases aligning to TRBD2. V lost 6 bases and J lost 2; bases outside the gene matches: 8. This CDR3 region has 15 residues. Germline V gene lookup returns CDR1 LNHDA and CDR2 SQIVND (reference sequence). The CDR3 loop is CASSLSAGGTYEQYF. The DNA for the CDR3 is TGTGCCAGTAGCCTCTCAGCGGGGGGCACCTACGAGCAGTACTTC.